The 2 T cell receptor beta chains in this list originate from one sample, sequenced in a study of T cells in women clearing cervical HPV infection. TCRdb's table, derived via immunoSEQ multiplex PCR, lists solely in-frame clones and lacks some. Seen in this sample are around 48,000 clones; the ten most common clones hold around 1.5%. Sequencing used blood buffy coat. These receptors all come from a woman between 18 and 69 years old with a cervical HPV16 infection that either progressed to CIN3+ or cleared (not recorded which).

As to this clone: Sequencing ends 3 residues short of the CDR3 end; the germline J gene provides the rest. J is TRBJ2-1 and V is TRBV29-1; D gene ambiguous. Trimming took off 7 bases at V and 0 bases at J, with 13 bases between the two ends. From germline, CDR1 is SQVTM and CDR2 ANQGSEA. The CDR3 contains 14 residues. The covered CDR3 bases are TGCAGCGCCGTCCATCCCAGCTCCTACAATGAG. This translates into CSAVHPSSYNE. The full CDR3 protein reads CSAVHPSSYNEQFF.

A remark on this clone: With the read ending 3 residues before the CDR3 end, the germline J gene is used to fill in that end. The chain uses TRBV29-1 and TRBJ1-1; TRBD1 is a possible D gene (5 bases). The V end lost 8 bases, the J end lost 4 bases, and 17 bases lay between the germline ends. The CDR3 has 13 amino acids. Germline assignment: CDR1 SQVTM and CDR2 ANQGSEA. This CDR3 is CSTTWGGGTEAFF. The CDR3 bases that were read are TGCAGCACTACCTGGGGGGGAGGCACTGAA.